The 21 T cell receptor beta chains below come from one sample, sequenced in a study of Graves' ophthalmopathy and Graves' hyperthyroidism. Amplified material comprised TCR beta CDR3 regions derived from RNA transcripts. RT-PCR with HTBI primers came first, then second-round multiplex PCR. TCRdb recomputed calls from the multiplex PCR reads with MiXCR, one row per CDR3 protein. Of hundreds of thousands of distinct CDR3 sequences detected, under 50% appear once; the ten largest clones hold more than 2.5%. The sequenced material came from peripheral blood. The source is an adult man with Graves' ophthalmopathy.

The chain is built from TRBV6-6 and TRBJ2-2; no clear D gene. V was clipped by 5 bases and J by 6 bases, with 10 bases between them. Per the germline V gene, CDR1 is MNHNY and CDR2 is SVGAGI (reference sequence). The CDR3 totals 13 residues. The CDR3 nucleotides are TGTGCCAGCAGTCCTCACTTGGCCGGGGAGCTGTTTTTT. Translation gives CASSPHLAGELFF.

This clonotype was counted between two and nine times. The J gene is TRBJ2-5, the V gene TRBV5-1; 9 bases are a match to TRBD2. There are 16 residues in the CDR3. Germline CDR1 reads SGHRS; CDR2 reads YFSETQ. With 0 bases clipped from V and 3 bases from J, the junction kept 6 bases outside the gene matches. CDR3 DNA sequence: TGCGCCAGCAGCTTGGAATTAATAGCGGGGGAAGAGACCCAGTACTTC. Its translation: CASSLELIAGEETQYF.

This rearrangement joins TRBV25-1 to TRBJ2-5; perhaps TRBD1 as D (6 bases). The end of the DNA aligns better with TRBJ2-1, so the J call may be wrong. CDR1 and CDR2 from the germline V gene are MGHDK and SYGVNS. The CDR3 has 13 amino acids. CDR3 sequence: CASNRATDGEQFF. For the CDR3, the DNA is TGTGCCAGCAACAGGGCCACTGACGGTGAGCAGTTCTTC.

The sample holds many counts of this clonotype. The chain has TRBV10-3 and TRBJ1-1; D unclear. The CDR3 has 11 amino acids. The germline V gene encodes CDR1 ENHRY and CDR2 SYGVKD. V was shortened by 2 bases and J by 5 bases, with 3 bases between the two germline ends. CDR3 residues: CAISEGTEAFF. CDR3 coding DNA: TGTGCCATCAGTGAGGGGACTGAAGCTTTCTTT.

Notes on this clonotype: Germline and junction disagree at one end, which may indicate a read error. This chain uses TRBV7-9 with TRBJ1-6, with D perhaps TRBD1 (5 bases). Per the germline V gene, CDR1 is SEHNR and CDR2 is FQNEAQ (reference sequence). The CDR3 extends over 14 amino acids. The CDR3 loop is CASSEGRGSSPLHF. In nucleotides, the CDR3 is TGCGCCAGCAGCGAGGGACGGGGATCTTCACCCCTCCACTTT.

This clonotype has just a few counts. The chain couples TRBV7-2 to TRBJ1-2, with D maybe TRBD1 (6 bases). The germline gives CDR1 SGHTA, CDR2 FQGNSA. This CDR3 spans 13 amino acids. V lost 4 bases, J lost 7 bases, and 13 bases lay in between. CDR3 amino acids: CASSSTTGIGYTF. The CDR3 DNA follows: TGTGCCAGCAGCTCCACAACAGGGATTGGCTACACCTTC.

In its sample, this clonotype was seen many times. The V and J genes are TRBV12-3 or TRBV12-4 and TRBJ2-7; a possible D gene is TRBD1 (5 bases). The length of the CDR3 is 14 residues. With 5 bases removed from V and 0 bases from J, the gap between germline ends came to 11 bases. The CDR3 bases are TGTGCCAGCAGTCCTTCAGGGTACTCCTACGAGCAGTACTTC. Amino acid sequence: CASSPSGYSYEQYF.

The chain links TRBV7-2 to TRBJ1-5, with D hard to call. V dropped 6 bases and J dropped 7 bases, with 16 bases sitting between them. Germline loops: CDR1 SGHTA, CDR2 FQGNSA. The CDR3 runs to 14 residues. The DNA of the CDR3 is TGTGCCAGCAGGCCGGGCCTTGGGATCCAGCCCCAGCATTTT. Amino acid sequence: CASRPGLGIQPQHF.

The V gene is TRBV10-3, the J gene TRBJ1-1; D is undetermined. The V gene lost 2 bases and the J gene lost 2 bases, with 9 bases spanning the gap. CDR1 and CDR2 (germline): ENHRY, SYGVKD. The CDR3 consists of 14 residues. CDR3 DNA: TGTGCCATCAGTGAGGGGAGGGAAAACACTGAAGCTTTCTTT. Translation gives CAISEGRENTEAFF.

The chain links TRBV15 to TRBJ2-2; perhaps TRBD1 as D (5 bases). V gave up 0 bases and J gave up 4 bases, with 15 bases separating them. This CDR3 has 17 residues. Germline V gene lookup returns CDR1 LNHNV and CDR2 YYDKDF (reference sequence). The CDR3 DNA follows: TGTGCCACCAGCAGAGATCAAGGGGCTTTGAGCACCGGGGAGCTGTTTTTT. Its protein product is CATSRDQGALSTGELFF.

The CDR3 coding sequence is TGCAGCGTTGAATGGACAGGGCTAACTAACTATGGCTACACCTTC. This sequence encodes CSVEWTGLTNYGYTF. The chain links TRBV29-1 to TRBJ1-2, with 8 bases aligning to TRBD1. The CDR3 loop spans 15 amino acids. J lost 0 bases, V lost 2 bases, and 5 bases had no gene match. CDR1 SQVTM and CDR2 ANQGSEA come from the germline V gene.

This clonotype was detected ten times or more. The CDR3 DNA reads TGTGCCAGCAGTGAAGACCAGGTACCCACTGGGGCCAACGTCCTGACTTTC. This encodes CASSEDQVPTGANVLTF. This chain connects TRBV2 to TRBJ2-6, with D hard to call. The CDR3 consists of 17 residues. CDR1 SNHLY and CDR2 FYNNEI come from the germline V gene. The germline V and J ends were trimmed by 1 base and 2 bases, with 12 bases remaining between them.

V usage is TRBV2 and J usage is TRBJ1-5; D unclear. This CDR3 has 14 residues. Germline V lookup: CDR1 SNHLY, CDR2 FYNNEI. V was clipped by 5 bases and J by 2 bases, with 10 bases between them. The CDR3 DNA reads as TGTGCCAGCAGTTATACGGCAGGCAATCAGCCCCAGCATTTT. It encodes CASSYTAGNQPQHF.

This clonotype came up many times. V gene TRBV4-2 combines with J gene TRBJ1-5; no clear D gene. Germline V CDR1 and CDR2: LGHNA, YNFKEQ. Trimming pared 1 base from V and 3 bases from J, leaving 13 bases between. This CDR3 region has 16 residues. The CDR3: CASSQGTGNNNQPQHF. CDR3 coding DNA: TGTGCCAGCAGCCAAGGAACGGGCAACAACAATCAGCCCCAGCATTTT.

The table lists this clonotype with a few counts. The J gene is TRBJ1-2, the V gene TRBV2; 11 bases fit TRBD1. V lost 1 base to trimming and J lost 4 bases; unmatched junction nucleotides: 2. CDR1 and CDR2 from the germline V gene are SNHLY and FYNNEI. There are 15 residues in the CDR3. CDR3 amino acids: CASSEGGTGGYGYTF. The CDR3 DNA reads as TGTGCCAGCAGTGAAGGGGGGACAGGGGGCTATGGCTACACCTTC.

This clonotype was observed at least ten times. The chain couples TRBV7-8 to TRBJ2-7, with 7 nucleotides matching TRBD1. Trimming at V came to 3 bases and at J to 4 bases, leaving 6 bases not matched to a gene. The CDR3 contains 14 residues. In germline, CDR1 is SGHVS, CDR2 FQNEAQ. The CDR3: CASSFPDRAYEQYF. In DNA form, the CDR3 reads TGTGCCAGCAGCTTCCCCGACAGGGCGTACGAGCAGTACTTC.

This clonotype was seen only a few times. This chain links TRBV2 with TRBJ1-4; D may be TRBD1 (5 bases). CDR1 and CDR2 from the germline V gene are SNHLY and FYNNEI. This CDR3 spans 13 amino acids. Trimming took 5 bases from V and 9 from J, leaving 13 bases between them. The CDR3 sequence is CASSFGGRKKLFF. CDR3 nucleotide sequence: TGTGCCAGCAGTTTTGGGGGGAGGAAAAAACTGTTTTTT.

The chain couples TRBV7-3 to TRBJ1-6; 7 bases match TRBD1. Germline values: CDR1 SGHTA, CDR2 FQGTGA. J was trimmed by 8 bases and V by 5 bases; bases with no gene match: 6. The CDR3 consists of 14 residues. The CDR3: CASSQVGGDSPLHF. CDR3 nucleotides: TGTGCCAGCAGCCAAGTAGGGGGCGATTCACCCCTCCACTTT.

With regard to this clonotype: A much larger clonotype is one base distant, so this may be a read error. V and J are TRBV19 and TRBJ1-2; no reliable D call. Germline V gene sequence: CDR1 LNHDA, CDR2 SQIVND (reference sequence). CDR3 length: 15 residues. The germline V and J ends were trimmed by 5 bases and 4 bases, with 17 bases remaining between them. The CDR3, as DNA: TGTGCCAGTAGTTATACGGCCCCGACCCTCTATGGCTACACCTTC. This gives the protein CASSYTAPTLYGYTF.

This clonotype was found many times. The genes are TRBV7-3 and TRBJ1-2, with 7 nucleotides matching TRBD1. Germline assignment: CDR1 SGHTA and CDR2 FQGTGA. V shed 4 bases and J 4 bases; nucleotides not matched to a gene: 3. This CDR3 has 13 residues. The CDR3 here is CASSSGQVYGYTF. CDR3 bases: TGTGCCAGCAGCTCTGGACAGGTCTATGGCTACACCTTC.

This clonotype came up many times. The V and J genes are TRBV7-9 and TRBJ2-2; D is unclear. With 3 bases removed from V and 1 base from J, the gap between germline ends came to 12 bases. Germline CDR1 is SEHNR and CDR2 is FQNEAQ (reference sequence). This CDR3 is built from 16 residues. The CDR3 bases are TGTGCCAGCAGCTTGGTACGTCTCTGGAACACCGGGGAGCTGTTTTTT. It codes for CASSLVRLWNTGELFF.